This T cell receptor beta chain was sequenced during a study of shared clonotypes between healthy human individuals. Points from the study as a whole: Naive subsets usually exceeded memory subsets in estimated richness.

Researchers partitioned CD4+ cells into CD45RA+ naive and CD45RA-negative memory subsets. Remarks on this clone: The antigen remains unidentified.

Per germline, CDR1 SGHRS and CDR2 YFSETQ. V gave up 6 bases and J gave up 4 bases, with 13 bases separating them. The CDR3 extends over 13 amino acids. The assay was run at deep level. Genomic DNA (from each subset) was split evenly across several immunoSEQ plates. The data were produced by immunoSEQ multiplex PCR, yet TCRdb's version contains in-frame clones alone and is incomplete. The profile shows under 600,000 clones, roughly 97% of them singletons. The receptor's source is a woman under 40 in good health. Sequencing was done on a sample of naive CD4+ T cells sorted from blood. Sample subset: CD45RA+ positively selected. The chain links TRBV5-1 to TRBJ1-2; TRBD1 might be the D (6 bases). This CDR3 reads CASKTQGGYGYTF. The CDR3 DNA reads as TGCGCCAGCAAGACACAGGGAGGCTATGGCTACACCTTC. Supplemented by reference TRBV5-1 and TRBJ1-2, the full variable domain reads KAGVTQTPRYLIKTRGQQVTLSCSPISGHRSVSWYQQTPGQGLQFLFEYFSETQRNKGNFPGRFSGRQFSNSRSEMNVSTLELGDSALYLCASKTQGGYGYTFGSGTRLTVV.